This T cell receptor beta chain was profiled in a study of OX40 agonist ivuxolimab in advanced cancers. Measured with immunoSEQ multiplex PCR; TCRdb has only the in-frame clones, and not every one. The sample has approximately 10,000 clones, 86% seen once. This CDR3 has 15 residues. After removal of 2 bases from V and 4 bases from J, the junction contained 5 bases not matched to a gene. Per germline, CDR1 SGHRS and CDR2 YFSETQ. The V gene is TRBV5-1, the J gene TRBJ2-2, with TRBD1 matching over 7 bases. The sequence was obtained from an adult with an advanced solid tumor such as melanoma, head and neck, liver or kidney cancer. The input for sequencing was CD4+ or CD8+ T cells sorted from blood, taken in a trial of the OX40 agonist ivuxolimab. In DNA form, the CDR3 reads TGCGCCAGCAGCTTTAGCGCAGGGGGCACCGGGGAGCTGTTTTTT. This codes for CASSFSAGGTGELFF.